Below are 20 T cell receptor beta chains sequenced from a single sample in a study of cytotoxic CD8 clonotypes in ibrutinib-treated CLL. Sequencing was performed with immunoSEQ multiplex PCR; in TCRdb, only in-frame clones are kept and a portion is missing. The profile shows around 42,000 clones, just over 65% of them singletons. The input for sequencing was PBMCs, taken after 24 months of ibrutinib treatment. The receptors were gathered from a human donor with chronic lymphocytic leukemia.

There are a few counts of this clone. This chain uses TRBV13 with TRBJ1-1; D is uncertain. Germline V gene data show CDR1 as PRHDT and CDR2 as FYEKMQ (reference sequence). The CDR3 is 13 amino acids. Deletions cut 3 bases from V and 4 bases from J, with 9 bases between. The CDR3 loop reads CASSFGRRTEAFF. The DNA of the CDR3 is TGTGCCAGCAGCTTCGGCAGACGCACTGAAGCTTTCTTT.

This clone was found once. The V gene is TRBV7-9, the J gene TRBJ1-3; D is ambiguous. The ends were cut back, 5 bases at V and 3 bases at J, with 20 bases in the middle. This CDR3 is 17 amino acids long. The germline V gene has CDR1 SEHNR and CDR2 FQNEAQ (reference sequence). CDR3 sequence reads: CASSPLPVGPYGNTIYF. Here the CDR3 DNA reads TGTGCCAGCAGCCCCCTCCCGGTGGGTCCTTATGGAAACACCATATATTTT.

CDR3 DNA sequence: TGCGCCAGCAGCTTCCCTGGGGGCGACTCTGGAAACACCATATATTTT. Amino acids: CASSFPGGDSGNTIYF. The V call is TRBV5-1, the J call TRBJ1-3; maybe TRBD1 (6 bases). CDR1 is SGHRS, CDR2 YFSETQ, per germline. The CDR3 loop spans 16 amino acids. Trimming removed 2 bases at V and 0 bases at J, with 12 bases between.

This sequence joins TRBV7-2 and TRBJ1-2; no clear D. The CDR3 is 14 amino acids. V shed 1 base and J shed 4 bases, with 10 bases lying between them. CDR1 is SGHTA and CDR2 is FQGNSA in the germline V gene. CDR3 DNA: TGTGCCAGCAGCTTAGACTGGGTCGGCTATGGCTACACCTTC. This sequence encodes CASSLDWVGYGYTF.

This chain uses TRBV29-1 with TRBJ1-3; D is undetermined. The length of the CDR3 is 14 residues. V lost 4 bases, J lost 4 bases, and 14 bases lay in between. Germline loops: CDR1 SQVTM, CDR2 ANQGSEA. CDR3 sequence: CSVAHTSGGNTIYF. CDR3 nucleotide sequence: TGCAGCGTTGCTCATACTTCGGGAGGAAACACCATATATTTT. The whole variable domain, filled in from reference TRBV29-1 and TRBJ1-3, reads SAVISQKPSRDICQRGTSLTIQCQVDSQVTMMFWYRQQPGQSLTLIATANQGSEATYESGFVIDKFPISRPNLTFSTLTVSNMSPEDSSIYLCSVAHTSGGNTIYFGEGSWLTVV.

This chain joins TRBV19 and TRBJ1-4; D ambiguous. The CDR3 covers 19 residues. The V gene lost 3 bases and the J gene lost 1 base, with 21 bases spanning the gap. The germline CDR1 and CDR2 sequences are LNHDA and SQIVND (reference sequence). This chain's CDR3 is CASSIHRTHTLVTNEKLFF. As DNA, the CDR3 is TGTGCCAGTAGTATTCACCGGACCCATACTCTGGTAACTAATGAAAAACTGTTTTTT.

This clone was observed a few times. The genes are TRBV5-1 and TRBJ2-2; no definite D call. The CDR3 contains 16 residues. V was shortened by 2 bases and J by 6 bases, with 17 bases between the two germline ends. Germline loops: CDR1 SGHRS, CDR2 YFSETQ. CDR3 sequence (DNA): TGCGCCAGCAGCTTCCTACTCCCCGGTGGATCCGGGGAGCTGTTTTTT. This encodes CASSFLLPGGSGELFF.

This clone was observed once. J is TRBJ2-2 and V is TRBV23-1, with unresolved D. TRBV23-1 is annotated as an ORF whose role is uncertain. V was cut by 9 bases and J by 8 bases, with 16 bases left in between. The CDR3 sequence is 13 residues long. CDR3 nucleotide sequence: TGCGCCAGGGTGGGGTTGATGTCGGGGGAGCTGTTTTTT. It yields the protein CARVGLMSGELFF.

This clone was seen many times. This CDR3 reads CASSWTGLLDREQFF. For the CDR3, the DNA is TGTGCCAGCAGCTGGACAGGGCTACTCGATCGTGAGCAGTTCTTC. The chain is built from TRBV6-5 and TRBJ2-1; 8 bases fit TRBD1. CDR3 length: 15 amino acids. The V and J ends lost 6 bases and 9 bases, in that order; junction bases with no gene match: 13. The germline gives CDR1 MNHEY, CDR2 SVGAGI.

The chain carries TRBV11-2 and TRBJ2-1; D may be TRBD1 (6 bases). The ends were cut back, 4 bases at V and 6 bases at J, with 16 bases in the middle. CDR3 length: 15 residues. Germline CDR1 and CDR2: SGHAT and FQNNGV. The chain's CDR3 is CASSSQGRGGNEQFF. The CDR3 region has the DNA TGTGCCAGCAGCTCACAGGGTCGAGGCGGCAATGAGCAGTTCTTC.

The J gene is TRBJ2-3, the V gene TRBV2; TRBD2 agrees at 9 bases. CDR3 length: 14 residues. J lost 6 bases, V lost 7 bases, and 8 bases had no gene match. CDR1 and CDR2 (germline): SNHLY, FYNNEI. CDR3 DNA: TGTGCCAGCAAGGCTCTAGCGGGAATCGATACGCAGTATTTT. As protein: CASKALAGIDTQYF.

A few counts support this clone. The chain couples TRBV30 to TRBJ1-2; no firm D call. Germline CDR1 reads GTSNPN; CDR2 reads SVGIG (reference sequence). V was shortened by 1 base and J by 8 bases, with 14 bases between the two germline ends. The CDR3 runs to 13 residues. CDR3 amino acids: CAWSEYARKGYTF. CDR3 DNA sequence: TGTGCCTGGAGTGAATATGCAAGGAAAGGCTACACCTTC.

DNA for the CDR3: TGCGCCAGCAGCCAAGATCGTATTGATCTAGGGGGCTCTGGCTACACCTTC. Protein product: CASSQDRIDLGGSGYTF. This rearrangement joins TRBV4-1 to TRBJ1-2; 7 bases line up with TRBD1. The V segment lost 0 bases and the J segment 7 bases; nucleotides outside the gene matches: 14. Per germline, CDR1 MGHRA and CDR2 YSYEKL. This CDR3 contains 17 residues.

As DNA, the CDR3 is TGTGCTAGTGGTTTGGAGGGTTTAAGGGAGACCCAGTACTTC. Its protein product is CASGLEGLRETQYF. The chain joins TRBV12-5 to TRBJ2-5, with D hard to call. Germline V lookup: CDR1 LGHNT, CDR2 FRNRAP. The V gene lost 1 base and the J gene lost 5 bases, with 11 bases spanning the gap. The CDR3 covers 14 residues.

CDR3 nucleotide sequence: TGTGCCAGCAGCTCTGACAGGGGGCTGAACACTGAAGCTTTCTTT. This translates into CASSSDRGLNTEAFF. This chain joins TRBV7-9 and TRBJ1-1, with 10 nucleotides matching TRBD1. The CDR3 is 15 residues long. V dropped 4 bases and J dropped 0; count of bases not matched to a gene: 2. Germline assignment: CDR1 SEHNR and CDR2 FQNEAQ (reference sequence).

Concerning this clone itself: A single base separates this from a much larger clone, so it may be a read error. The chain couples TRBV2 to TRBJ1-6; no definite D call. Germline-derived CDR1 and CDR2 are SNHLY and FYNNEI. The CDR3 runs to 16 residues. CDR3 coding DNA: TGTGCCAGCACCCCCCCCTACGGAGAGGGTAACTCACCCTTCCACTTT. Amino acid sequence: CASTPPYGEGNSPFHF. Full variable domain (outside the CDR3, taken from reference TRBV2 and TRBJ1-6): EPEVTQTPSHQVTQMGQEVILRCVPISNHLYFYWYRQILGQKVEFLVSFYNNEISEKSEIFDDQFSVERPDGSNFTLKIRSTKLEDSAMYFCASTPPYGEGNSPFHFGNGTRLTVT.

J is TRBJ2-5 and V is TRBV6-5, with D unclear. The germline V and J ends were trimmed by 2 bases and 4 bases, with 11 bases remaining between them. CDR1 and CDR2 (germline): MNHEY, SVGAGI. This CDR3 spans 14 amino acids. The CDR3 DNA reads TGTGCCAGCAGTTACGATGCGGTTAGAGAGACCCAGTACTTC. It translates to CASSYDAVRETQYF.

The gene calls are TRBV19 and TRBJ1-5, with a possible D match to TRBD1 (6 bases). V was shortened by 3 bases and J by 7 bases, with 22 bases between the two germline ends. From germline, CDR1 is LNHDA and CDR2 SQIVND (reference sequence). The CDR3 consists of 17 residues. CDR3 in DNA: TGTGCCAGTAGTATGGTGGCAGGGGCAGGAACAAGGCAGCCCCAGCATTTT. This gives the protein CASSMVAGAGTRQPQHF.

This clone was seen a handful of times. V is TRBV18 and J is TRBJ1-2; 8 bases line up with TRBD1. Germline CDR1 reads KGHSH; CDR2 reads LQKENI. Losses at the gene ends were 2 bases for V and 6 bases for J; bases not matched to a gene: 5. CDR3 length: 14 residues. CDR3 loop: CASSPKGQADGYTF. The CDR3 region has the DNA TGTGCCAGCTCACCAAAGGGACAGGCAGATGGCTACACCTTC.

The V and J genes are TRBV5-1 and TRBJ1-5, with D perhaps matching TRBD1 (5 bases). CDR3 length: 15 residues. The V end was cut by 4 bases, the J end by 1 base, with 12 bases between. Germline values: CDR1 SGHRS, CDR2 YFSETQ. The CDR3 sequence: CASSQYGGSNQPQHF. Here the CDR3 DNA reads TGCGCCAGCAGCCAGTACGGGGGGAGCAATCAGCCCCAGCATTTT.